A single sample gave rise to the 13 T cell receptor beta chains below, sequenced in a study of T cell changes during pregnancy in multiple sclerosis. This table comes from immunoSEQ multiplex PCR, and its TCRdb copy is limited to in-frame clones, with some not included. This sample yields tens of thousands of clones, of which 93% are seen a single time; approximately 1.3% belongs to the top ten. The sample here was peripheral blood, taken in the third trimester of pregnancy. The receptors originated from a female donor in good health, enrolled as a control in a pregnancy study.

This sequence joins TRBV2 and TRBJ2-2; D might be TRBD2 (5 bases). The CDR3 covers 15 residues. V lost 7 bases and J 0 bases, leaving 12 bases between the germline ends. The germline gives CDR1 SNHLY, CDR2 FYNNEI. CDR3 DNA: TGTGCCAGCATGAGGAGCGGAGCGAACACCGGGGAGCTGTTTTTT. This translates into CASMRSGANTGELFF.

The chain uses TRBV4-1 and TRBJ2-1; the D is unclear. Trimming took 1 base from V and 4 from J, leaving 20 bases between them. This CDR3 has 18 amino acids. From germline, CDR1 is MGHRA and CDR2 YSYEKL. DNA of the CDR3: TGCGCCAGCAGCCAAGTCCCCCCAGCCAGCGAACTTTACAATGAGCAGTTCTTC. It yields the protein CASSQVPPASELYNEQFF.

V is TRBV4-1 and J is TRBJ2-5; 9 bases are a match to TRBD1. V was pared by 3 bases and J by 5 bases, with 1 base of the junction left unmatched. There are 13 residues in the CDR3. Germline CDR1 reads MGHRA; CDR2 reads YSYEKL. In DNA, the CDR3 is TGCGCCAGCAGCCAGGGGACAGGGGAGACCCAGTACTTC. It encodes CASSQGTGETQYF.

V usage is TRBV5-4 and J usage is TRBJ2-4, with 11 bases aligning to TRBD2. The CDR3 contains 18 residues. Germline trimming cut 4 bases from V and 0 bases from J; bases unmatched to any gene: 9. Germline V CDR1 and CDR2: SGHNT, YYREEE (reference sequence). The CDR3 loop is CASSPNIAGGVAKNIQYF. CDR3 DNA: TGTGCCAGCAGCCCGAACATAGCGGGAGGGGTAGCCAAAAACATTCAGTACTTC.

V and J are TRBV27 and TRBJ2-1; 8 bases map to TRBD2. V gave up 3 bases and J gave up 0 bases; unmatched junction bases: 1. This CDR3 contains 15 residues. CDR1 is MNHEY and CDR2 is SMNVEV in the germline V gene (reference sequence). The CDR3 nucleotides are TGTGCCAGCAGTTTCGGACTAGCCTCCTACAATGAGCAGTTCTTC. Protein: CASSFGLASYNEQFF.

The gene calls are TRBV7-8 and TRBJ2-5, with D possibly TRBD2 on 6 matching bases. The CDR3 sequence is 16 residues long. Trimming took 5 bases from V and 1 from J, leaving 17 bases between them. Germline V gives CDR1 SGHVS, CDR2 FQNEAQ. The CDR3 sequence is CASSPGVAEPQETQYF. The CDR3 region has the DNA TGTGCCAGCAGCCCGGGGGTAGCGGAGCCCCAAGAGACCCAGTACTTC.

This chain joins TRBV5-6 and TRBJ1-2, with 7 bases lining up with TRBD1. The CDR3 consists of 13 residues. In germline, CDR1 is SGHDT, CDR2 YYEEEE. With V trimmed by 2 bases and J by 7 bases, 5 bases remained unmatched. The CDR3 here is CASSFQGVVGYTF. The CDR3 coding sequence is TGTGCCAGCAGCTTCCAGGGGGTAGTTGGCTACACCTTC. Supplemented by reference TRBV5-6 and TRBJ1-2, the full variable domain reads DAGVTQSPTHLIKTRGQQVTLRCSPKSGHDTVSWYQQALGQGPQFIFQYYEEEERQRGNFPDRFSGHQFPNYSSELNVNALLLGDSALYLCASSFQGVVGYTFGSGTRLTVV.

V is TRBV2 and J is TRBJ2-7; 10 nucleotides match TRBD1. Germline V gene data show CDR1 as SNHLY and CDR2 as FYNNEI. CDR3 length equals 14 residues. The V segment lost 5 bases and the J segment 2 bases; nucleotides outside the gene matches: 3. CDR3 DNA sequence: TGTGCCAGCAGTATAGACAGGGGGCCCTACGAGCAGTACTTC. Amino acid sequence: CASSIDRGPYEQYF.

In this sample, this clone turned up once. The gene calls are TRBV27 and TRBJ1-1; the D gene is possibly TRBD1 (5 bases). The V gene's germline CDR1 is MNHEY and CDR2 SMNVEV (reference sequence). Deletions cut 1 base from V and 8 bases from J, with 8 bases between. The CDR3 is made up of 12 amino acids. The CDR3 sequence: CASSLFGGEAFF. CDR3 DNA sequence: TGTGCCAGCAGTTTATTTGGGGGGGAAGCTTTCTTT.

DNA of the CDR3: TGCAGCGTTCTGACGGGAAACTCCTACGAGCAGTACTTC. Amino acid sequence: CSVLTGNSYEQYF. This chain links TRBV29-1 with TRBJ2-7; D possibly corresponds to TRBD2 (5 bases). The CDR3 spans 13 residues. CDR1 SQVTM and CDR2 ANQGSEA come from the germline V gene. V was pared by 5 bases and J by 0 bases, with 11 bases between.

This chain uses TRBV28 with TRBJ2-1; the match to TRBD1 covers 7 bases. The germline V gene encodes CDR1 MDHEN and CDR2 SYDVKM. With 7 bases clipped from V and 5 bases from J, the junction kept 5 bases outside the gene matches. This CDR3 spans 13 amino acids. The CDR3 region has the DNA TGTGCCAGCAATGACAGGGCCCACAATGAGCAGTTCTTC. This gives the protein CASNDRAHNEQFF. Based on the CDR3 plus reference TRBV28 and TRBJ2-1, the full variable domain is DVKVTQSSRYLVKRTGEKVFLECVQDMDHENMFWYRQDPGLGLRLIYFSYDVKMKEKGDIPEGYSVSREKKERFSLILESASTNQTSMYLCASNDRAHNEQFFGPGTRLTVL.

This chain links TRBV5-1 with TRBJ2-2, with a weak D call TRBD2 (6 bases). Per the germline V gene, CDR1 is SGHRS and CDR2 is YFSETQ. V lost 1 base, J lost 3 bases, and 10 bases lay in between. The CDR3 has 15 amino acids. CDR3 nucleotide sequence: TGCGCCAGCAGCTTGACTAGCACAGACACCGGGGAGCTGTTTTTT. Protein sequence: CASSLTSTDTGELFF.

The chain employs TRBV28 and TRBJ2-7; D perhaps matches TRBD2 (6 bases). With 4 bases removed from V and 0 bases from J, the gap between germline ends came to 19 bases. The CDR3 is 17 residues long. From germline, CDR1 is MDHEN and CDR2 SYDVKM. This CDR3 reads CASSSPPERVYSYEQYF. DNA for the CDR3: TGTGCCAGCAGTTCCCCCCCCGAGCGGGTATACTCCTACGAGCAGTACTTC.